This T cell receptor (beta chain) stems from a study of blood T cells in healthy people across ages. Aged roughly 6 to 90, donors were systemically healthy Caucasians from Russia. The study's findings and limits: The study found more naive CD4+ cells and higher diversity in long-lived than aged donors. Getting older went along with TCR beta diversity per million T cells dropping roughly linearly.

A J-beta primer mix and a sample-barcoded 5' primer were used in a second PCR of about 7 to 12 cycles. TCRdb fed the 5' RACE reads into MiXCR, producing one record per CDR3 protein. The sample consists of 700,000 to 1,000,000 distinct CDR3 sequences, more than 40% of them appearing once. Remarks on this clonotype: What it recognizes is unknown.

Trimming cost V 6 bases and J 1 base; bases outside gene matches: 5. The CDR3 covers 14 residues. CDR1 is MNHEY and CDR2 is SVGAGI in the germline V gene. The source of this sequence is a man in his 60s in good health. V usage is TRBV6-5 and J usage is TRBJ1-1; TRBD1 matches 7 bases. Sequencing was performed on blood. CDR3 region: CASRPGQKNTEAFF. As DNA, the CDR3 is TGTGCCAGCAGACCGGGACAGAAGAACACTGAAGCTTTCTTT.